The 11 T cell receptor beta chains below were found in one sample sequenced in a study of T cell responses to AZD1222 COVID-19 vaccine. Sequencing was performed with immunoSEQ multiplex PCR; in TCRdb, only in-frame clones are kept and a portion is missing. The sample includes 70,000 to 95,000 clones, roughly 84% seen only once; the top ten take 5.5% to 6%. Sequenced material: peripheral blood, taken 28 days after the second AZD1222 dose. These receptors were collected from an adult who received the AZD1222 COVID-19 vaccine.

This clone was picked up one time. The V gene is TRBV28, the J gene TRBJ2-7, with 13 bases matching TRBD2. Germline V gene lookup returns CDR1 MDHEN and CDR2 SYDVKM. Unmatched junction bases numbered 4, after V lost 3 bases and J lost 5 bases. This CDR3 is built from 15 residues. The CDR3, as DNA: TGTGCCAGCAGTTTGTGGACTAGCGGGAGAAACGAGCAGTACTTC. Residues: CASSLWTSGRNEQYF.

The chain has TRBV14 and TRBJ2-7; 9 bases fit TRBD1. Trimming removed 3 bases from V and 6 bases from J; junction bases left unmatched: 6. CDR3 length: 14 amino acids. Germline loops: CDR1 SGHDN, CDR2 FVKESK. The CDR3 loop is CASSQGTGSLEQYF. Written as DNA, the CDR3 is TGTGCCAGCAGCCAGGGGACAGGGTCGCTCGAGCAGTACTTC. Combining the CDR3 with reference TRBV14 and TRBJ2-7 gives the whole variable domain EAGVTQFPSHSVIEKGQTVTLRCDPISGHDNLYWYRRVMGKEIKFLLHFVKESKQDESGMPNNRFLAERTGGTYSTLKVQPAELEDSGVYFCASSQGTGSLEQYFGPGTRLTVT.

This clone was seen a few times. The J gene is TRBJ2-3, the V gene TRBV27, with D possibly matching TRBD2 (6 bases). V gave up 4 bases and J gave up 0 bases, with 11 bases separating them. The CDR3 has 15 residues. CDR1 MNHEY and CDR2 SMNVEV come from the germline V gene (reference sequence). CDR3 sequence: CASSSLGTSTDTQYF. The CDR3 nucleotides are TGTGCCAGCAGTTCCCTTGGGACTAGCACAGATACGCAGTATTTT.

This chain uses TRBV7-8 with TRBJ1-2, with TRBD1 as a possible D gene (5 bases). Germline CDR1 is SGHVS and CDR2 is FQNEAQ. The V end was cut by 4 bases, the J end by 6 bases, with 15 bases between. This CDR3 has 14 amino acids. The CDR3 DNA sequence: TGTGCCAGCAGCTGGGGAGTGGAGGGGAATGGCTACACCTTC. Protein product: CASSWGVEGNGYTF. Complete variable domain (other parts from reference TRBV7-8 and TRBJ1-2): GAGVSQSPRYKVAKRGQDVALRCDPISGHVSLFWYQQALGQGPEFLTYFQNEAQLDKSGLPSDRFFAERPEGSVSTLKIQRTQQEDSAVYLCASSWGVEGNGYTFGSGTRLTVV.

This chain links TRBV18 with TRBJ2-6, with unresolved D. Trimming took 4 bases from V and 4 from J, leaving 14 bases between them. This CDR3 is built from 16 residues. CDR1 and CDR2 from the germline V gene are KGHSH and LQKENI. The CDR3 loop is CASSLALTEGANVLTF. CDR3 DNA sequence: TGTGCCAGCTCACTTGCGCTTACGGAGGGGGCCAACGTCCTGACTTTC. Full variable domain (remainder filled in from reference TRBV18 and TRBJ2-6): NAGVMQNPRHLVRRRGQEARLRCSPMKGHSHVYWYRQLPEEGLKFMVYLQKENIIDESGMPKERFSAEFPKEGPSILRIQQVVRGDSAAYFCASSLALTEGANVLTFGAGSRLTVL.

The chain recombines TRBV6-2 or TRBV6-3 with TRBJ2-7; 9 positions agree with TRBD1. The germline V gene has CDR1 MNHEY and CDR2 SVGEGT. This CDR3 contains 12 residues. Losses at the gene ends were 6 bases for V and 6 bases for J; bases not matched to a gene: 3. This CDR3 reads CASSRQGGEQYF. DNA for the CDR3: TGTGCCAGCAGCCGACAGGGGGGCGAGCAGTACTTC.

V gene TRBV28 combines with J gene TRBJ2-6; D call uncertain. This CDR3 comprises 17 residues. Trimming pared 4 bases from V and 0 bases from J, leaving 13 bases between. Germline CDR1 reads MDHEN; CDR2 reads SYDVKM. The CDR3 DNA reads TGTGCCAGCAGTTCAGGAAGGCACCTCTCTGGGGCCAACGTCCTGACTTTC. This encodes CASSSGRHLSGANVLTF.

For the CDR3, the DNA is TGTGCCAGCAGTTACGATTGGCAGGGATCCTACGAGCAGTACTTC. It specifies CASSYDWQGSYEQYF. The chain employs TRBV6-5 and TRBJ2-7; perhaps TRBD1 as D (5 bases). Trimming removed 2 bases at V and 1 base at J, with 12 bases between. The CDR3 is 15 residues long. Germline-derived CDR1 and CDR2 are MNHEY and SVGAGI.

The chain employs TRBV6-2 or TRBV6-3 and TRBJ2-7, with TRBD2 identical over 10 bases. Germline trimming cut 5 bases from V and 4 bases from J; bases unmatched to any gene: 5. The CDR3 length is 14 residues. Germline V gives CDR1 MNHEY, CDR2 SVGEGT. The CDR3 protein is CASSLSGRRYEQYF. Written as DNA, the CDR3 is TGTGCCAGCAGTCTTAGCGGGAGGCGGTACGAGCAGTACTTC.

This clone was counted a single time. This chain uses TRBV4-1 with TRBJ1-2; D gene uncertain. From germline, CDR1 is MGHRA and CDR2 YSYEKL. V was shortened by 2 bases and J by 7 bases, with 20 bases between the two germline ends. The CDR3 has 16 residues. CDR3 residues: CASSQMPDGPLGGYTF. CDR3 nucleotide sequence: TGCGCCAGCAGCCAAATGCCGGACGGCCCCCTGGGTGGCTACACCTTC.

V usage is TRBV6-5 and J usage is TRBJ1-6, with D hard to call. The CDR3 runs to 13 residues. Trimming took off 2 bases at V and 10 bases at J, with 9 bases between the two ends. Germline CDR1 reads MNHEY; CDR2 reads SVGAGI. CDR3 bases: TGTGCCAGCAGTTACCTGCATATCTCACCCCTCCACTTT. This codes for CASSYLHISPLHF.